The 21 T cell receptor beta chains below come from one sample, sequenced in a study of cytomegalovirus exposure and HLA in healthy donors. The PCR was carried out with 60 Vbeta primers and 13 Jbeta primers. The repertoire was sequenced with immunoSEQ multiplex PCR; TCRdb's copy has only in-frame clones and lacks some. The sample table sets out 120,000 to 150,000 clones. What was sequenced was PBMCs. The receptors derive from a young woman in good health and CMV-seronegative.

The chain uses TRBV6-1 and TRBJ2-5, with a weak D call TRBD1 (6 bases). Gene TRBJ2-7 matches the end of the DNA better, so the J call may be wrong. Germline CDR1 reads MNHNS; CDR2 reads SASEGT. This CDR3 is built from 14 residues. The CDR3 DNA follows: TGTGCCAGCAGATACAGGGTAGGGTCCTACGAGCAGTACTTC. It yields the protein CASRYRVGSYEQYF.

The J gene is TRBJ2-1, the V gene TRBV6-1; TRBD2 might be the D (6 bases). Germline loops: CDR1 MNHNS, CDR2 SASEGT. This CDR3 region has 15 residues. Trimming removed 1 base from V and 5 bases from J, with 12 bases in between. The CDR3 nucleotides read TGTGCCAGCAGTGAAGGGGGCGGGGCTCACAATGAGCAGTTCTTC. It is translated as CASSEGGGAHNEQFF.

The J gene is TRBJ2-2, the V gene TRBV5-1; possibly TRBD1 for D (6 bases). The CDR3 loop spans 17 amino acids. V was clipped by 0 bases and J by 4 bases, with 16 bases between them. Germline lookup yields CDR1 SGHRS and CDR2 YFSETQ. CDR3: CASSLDVGQGSTGELFF. CDR3 nucleotides: TGCGCCAGCAGCTTGGATGTCGGTCAGGGGAGCACCGGGGAGCTGTTTTTT. The full variable domain, rest sourced from reference TRBV5-1 and TRBJ2-2, is KAGVTQTPRYLIKTRGQQVTLSCSPISGHRSVSWYQQTPGQGLQFLFEYFSETQRNKGNFPGRFSGRQFSNSRSEMNVSTLELGDSALYLCASSLDVGQGSTGELFFGEGSRLTVL.

V is TRBV30 and J is TRBJ2-5, with D uncertain. The CDR3 is 14 amino acids. CDR1 GTSNPN and CDR2 SVGIG come from the germline V gene (reference sequence). Trimming cost V 5 bases and J 1 base, with 14 bases left between them. The chain's CDR3 is CAWRYFSGQETQYF. CDR3 sequence (DNA): TGTGCCTGGCGCTACTTTTCGGGCCAAGAGACCCAGTACTTC. Filled out from reference TRBV30 and TRBJ2-5, the complete variable domain reads SQTIHQWPATLVQPVGSPLSLECTVEGTSNPNLYWYRQAAGRGLQLLFYSVGIGQISSEVPQNLSASRPQDRQFILSSKKLLLSDSGFYLCAWRYFSGQETQYFGPGTRLLVL.

The rearrangement links TRBV9 to TRBJ2-7; D is ambiguous. TRBJ2-5 explains the end of the DNA better; the J call may be wrong. The CDR3 loop spans 14 amino acids. Germline CDR1 and CDR2: SGDLS and YYNGEE. CDR3 sequence (DNA): TGTGCCAGCAGCGTATCTGGCCTACTAGAGACCCAGTACTTC. Encoded protein: CASSVSGLLETQYF.

V gene TRBV5-8 combines with J gene TRBJ1-2, with 7 positions matching TRBD1. The CDR3 is made up of 14 amino acids. J lost 2 bases, V lost 4 bases, and 5 bases had no gene match. CDR1 and CDR2 (germline): SGHTS, YDEGEE. CDR3 coding DNA: TGTGCCAGCAGCGCTTCGGGACAGAACTATGGCTACACCTTC. It encodes CASSASGQNYGYTF.

The chain combines TRBV29-1 with TRBJ1-1; the D gene is possibly TRBD1 (6 bases). V lost 1 base and J 8 bases, leaving 17 bases between the germline ends. This CDR3 has 14 residues. Germline V lookup: CDR1 SQVTM, CDR2 ANQGSEA. The CDR3 sequence is CSVEGVLGQSEAFF. The CDR3 DNA sequence: TGCAGCGTTGAAGGAGTCCTAGGACAGTCCGAAGCTTTCTTT.

The chain recombines TRBV7-8 with TRBJ2-4, with 7 positions matching TRBD1. The CDR3 spans 15 residues. The V gene end was trimmed by 3 bases and the J gene end by 5 bases; junction bases not matched to a gene: 7. CDR1 is SGHVS, CDR2 FQNEAQ, per germline. The CDR3 loop is CASSFEQGPQNIQYF. In DNA, the CDR3 is TGTGCCAGCAGCTTTGAACAGGGGCCCCAAAACATTCAGTACTTC.

The gene calls are TRBV30 and TRBJ1-2; 10 bases are a match to TRBD1. The junction had 8 bases not matched to a gene; V was cut back by 3 bases and J by 7 bases. CDR1 is GTSNPN, CDR2 SVGIG, per germline (reference sequence). The CDR3 covers 14 residues. The CDR3 DNA reads TGTGCCTGGAGCCATTCGGGGACAGGGGTTGGCTACACCTTC. Protein sequence: CAWSHSGTGVGYTF.

The rearrangement joins TRBV27 to TRBJ1-5, with 8 nucleotides matching TRBD1. The CDR3 has 15 residues. Germline CDR1 and CDR2: MNHEY and SMNVEV (reference sequence). With V trimmed by 2 bases and J by 5 bases, 5 bases remained unmatched. Written as DNA, the CDR3 is TGTGCCAGCAGTTTAGGACAGGGAAGGTATCAGCCCCAGCATTTT. This gives the protein CASSLGQGRYQPQHF.

The chain couples TRBV10-3 to TRBJ1-4; 8 bases are a match to TRBD1. Unmatched junction bases numbered 4, after V lost 5 bases and J lost 8 bases. The CDR3 extends over 13 amino acids. Germline loops: CDR1 ENHRY, CDR2 SYGVKD. The CDR3 DNA follows: TGTGCCATCAGTAAACAGGGGGGGGAAAAACTGTTTTTT. Protein sequence: CAISKQGGEKLFF.

The rearrangement joins TRBV18 to TRBJ1-5; the D is unclear. The CDR3 totals 13 residues. The V end lost 5 bases, the J end lost 7 bases, and 12 bases lay between the germline ends. Germline assignment: CDR1 KGHSH and CDR2 LQKENI. Here the CDR3 DNA reads TGTGCCAGCTCAGCGAGGGTAGACCAGCCCCAGCATTTT. Translating it yields CASSARVDQPQHF.

The V gene is TRBV2, the J gene TRBJ2-1; TRBD2 might be the D (6 bases). Germline CDR1 reads SNHLY; CDR2 reads FYNNEI. The CDR3 consists of 13 residues. The V end was cut by 8 bases, the J end by 3 bases, with 11 bases between. CDR3 sequence: CASLADYYNEQFF. CDR3 in DNA: TGTGCCAGCTTAGCGGATTACTACAATGAGCAGTTCTTC.

This rearrangement joins TRBV6-6 to TRBJ1-1, with no clear D. The V gene's germline CDR1 is MNHNY and CDR2 SVGAGI (reference sequence). Trimming cost V 0 bases and J 2 bases, with 7 bases left between them. This CDR3 spans 14 amino acids. The chain's CDR3 is CASSYSQINTEAFF. CDR3 DNA: TGTGCCAGCAGTTACTCTCAGATCAACACTGAAGCTTTCTTT.

The rearrangement uses TRBV6-1 and TRBJ1-5; possibly TRBD1 for D (5 bases). The CDR3 spans 15 residues. The germline CDR1 and CDR2 sequences are MNHNS and SASEGT. V was trimmed by 4 bases and J by 7 bases, leaving 17 bases between them. CDR3 sequence reads: CASSGGRVGTQPQHF. In DNA form, the CDR3 reads TGTGCCAGCAGTGGGGGGAGGGTAGGGACCCAGCCCCAGCATTTT.

The chain couples TRBV5-1 to TRBJ2-2; TRBD1 matches 10 bases. V lost 3 bases and J lost 6; bases outside the gene matches: 8. Germline loops: CDR1 SGHRS, CDR2 YFSETQ. The CDR3 contains 16 residues. The CDR3 DNA reads as TGCGCCAGCAGCTCCGGACAGGGGGTTGTCTCCGGGGAGCTGTTTTTT. Its protein product is CASSSGQGVVSGELFF.

This chain connects TRBV5-1 to TRBJ2-5; D ambiguous. CDR1 and CDR2 (germline): SGHRS, YFSETQ. Trimming removed 0 bases at V and 1 base at J, with 10 bases between. This CDR3 spans 15 amino acids. In DNA, the CDR3 is TGCGCCAGCAGCTTGGACAGTCCGCGCCAAGAGACCCAGTACTTC. It translates to CASSLDSPRQETQYF.

This rearrangement joins TRBV2 to TRBJ1-6, with 10 bases identical to TRBD1. This CDR3 is 14 amino acids long. Germline V gene lookup returns CDR1 SNHLY and CDR2 FYNNEI. The V and J ends lost 5 bases and 8 bases, in that order; junction bases with no gene match: 3. CDR3 region: CASSPGTGDSPLHF. Here the CDR3 DNA reads TGTGCCAGCAGTCCCGGGACAGGGGATTCACCCCTCCACTTT.

The V call is TRBV7-6, the J call TRBJ2-7, with TRBD2 matching 12 bases. The CDR3 contains 16 residues. Germline V gene sequence: CDR1 SGHVS, CDR2 FNYEAQ. J gave up 7 bases and V 5 bases, and 12 bases lay outside the gene matches. The CDR3 here is CASSLLLAGGGGEQYF. CDR3 in DNA: TGTGCCAGCAGCCTCCTTCTAGCGGGAGGGGGAGGTGAGCAGTACTTC.

The V gene is TRBV19, the J gene TRBJ1-2; unclear D gene. Germline-derived CDR1 and CDR2 are LNHDA and SQIVND (reference sequence). There are 15 residues in the CDR3. V was shortened by 5 bases and J by 6 bases, with 19 bases between the two germline ends. CDR3 DNA sequence: TGTGCCAGTAGTTCGCGCCGGTTGGGAGTTGATGGCTACACCTTC. Its protein is CASSSRRLGVDGYTF.

CDR3 nucleotides: TGTGCCAGCAGCCCGGAGACAGGTCTCTCTGGAAACACCATATATTTT. It yields the protein CASSPETGLSGNTIYF. The gene calls are TRBV4-2 and TRBJ1-3, with D perhaps TRBD1 (6 bases). This CDR3 has 16 amino acids. Germline V lookup: CDR1 LGHNA, CDR2 YNFKEQ. Deletions cut 4 bases from V and 0 bases from J, with 13 bases between.